The clone carrying this T cell receptor beta chain was picked up a small number of times. Its matching antigen is unknown. Trimming took 7 bases from V and 4 from J, leaving 14 bases between them. The CDR3 covers 14 residues. The germline V gene encodes CDR1 LGHDT and CDR2 YNNKEL (reference sequence). This sample was taken from a study of T cells after yellow fever vaccination. Study results and limitations: The secondary response showed a weaker magnitude and a faster peak, day 5 versus 15.

MiXCR was run by TCRdb on the 5' RACE reads, yielding one entry per CDR3 protein. The data contain about 340,000 distinct CDR3 sequences, 12% of them singletons. The chain employs TRBV3-1 and TRBJ2-1; D might be TRBD1 (7 bases). The material sequenced was CD4+ T cells sorted from PBMCs, taken 15 days after the yellow fever booster vaccination. The clonotype was recovered from a man aged 18 to 29 who received the YFV17D yellow fever vaccine. The CDR3 protein is CASKAGTVYNEQFF. CDR3 nucleotides: TGTGCCAGCAAGGCGGGGACAGTGTACAATGAGCAGTTCTTC.